The clone carrying this T cell receptor beta chain was seen many times. TCRdb re-derived calls from the 5' RACE reads in MiXCR, one entry per CDR3 protein. The table shows roughly 63,000 distinct CDR3 sequences, with 6.5% to 9% occurring only once. The source of the sample is a study of T cells after yellow fever vaccination. Germline CDR1 and CDR2: MDHEN and SYDVKM. The CDR3 runs to 15 residues. V shed 3 bases and J shed 1 base, with 9 bases lying between them. This chain uses TRBV28 with TRBJ2-2; TRBD2 is a possible D gene (5 bases). The sequencing used CD8+ T cells sorted from PBMCs, collected 15 days after the yellow fever booster vaccination. The TCR was taken from a man aged 25-45 years who received the YFV17D yellow fever vaccine. CDR3 region: CASSFQRKNTGELFF. CDR3 DNA: TGTGCCAGCAGTTTTCAGCGGAAGAACACCGGGGAGCTGTTTTTT.